This TCR beta chain was found in a study of blood T cell repertoires in COVID-19. Study as a whole: In Cohort 3, a recovered donor had either two negative PCRs, clearance, or symptom resolution. Nucleic acid was either cDNA or gDNA, and it came from T cells, B-cell-depleted T cells, or PBMCs. Some COVID-19 samples were acute and others convalescent; all came from the United States, Italy and Spain.

Source study methods: Estimated nucleated cell counts came from reference gene primer amplification. This table comes from immunoSEQ multiplex PCR, and its TCRdb copy is limited to in-frame clones, with some not included. Clone size and the V and J calls come from that table; the DNA yielded D and trimming. The sample includes about 170,000 clones, around 80% seen only once; the top ten take 15% to 20%. There are 18 residues in the CDR3. The ends lost 3 bases at V and 5 bases at J; junction bases unmatched: 11. Source material: PBMCs or T cells enriched from blood (not recorded which). This chain links TRBV23-1 with TRBJ2-3, with 13 bases fitting TRBD2. TRBV23-1 carries the ORF label, with uncertain function. The clonotype was recovered from a woman between 65 and 79 years old in a cohort exposed to, infected with or recovered from COVID-19 (not recorded which). CDR3 sequence (DNA): TGCGCCAGCAGTCATCAAGGGACTAGCGGGATTGGGAAAGATACGCAGTATTTT. This sequence encodes CASSHQGTSGIGKDTQYF.